This TCR beta chain appears in the sequencing data of a study of cytomegalovirus exposure and HLA in healthy donors. About the study: An early release of data contained about 85 million unique TCRs, which came from HLA-typed donors. Study-wide points: In vitro checks showed that a few CMV-associated chains really do target CMV antigens. Some TCR beta chains (roughly 160 of them) were listed as cytomegalovirus-associated.

Details on this clone: The target antigen is unknown.

Researchers ran the PCR with 60 Vbeta and 13 Jbeta primers. Method: immunoSEQ multiplex PCR; TCRdb's copy keeps in-frame clones and lacks some. The repertoire holds 100,000 to 150,000 clones, approximately 75% seen once, with around 4% in the top ten. V was trimmed by 2 bases and J by 2 bases, leaving 15 bases between them. Germline loops: CDR1 MDHEN, CDR2 SYDVKM. The CDR3 covers 16 residues. The sequence derives from a man aged 30-40 years in good health and CMV-seronegative. The chain carries TRBV28 and TRBJ1-2; TRBD1 is a possible D gene (6 bases). The sample comprised PBMCs. This chain's CDR3 is CASSLTEGHSNYGYTF. CDR3 sequence (DNA): TGTGCCAGCAGTTTAACTGAGGGACACTCGAACTATGGCTACACCTTC.